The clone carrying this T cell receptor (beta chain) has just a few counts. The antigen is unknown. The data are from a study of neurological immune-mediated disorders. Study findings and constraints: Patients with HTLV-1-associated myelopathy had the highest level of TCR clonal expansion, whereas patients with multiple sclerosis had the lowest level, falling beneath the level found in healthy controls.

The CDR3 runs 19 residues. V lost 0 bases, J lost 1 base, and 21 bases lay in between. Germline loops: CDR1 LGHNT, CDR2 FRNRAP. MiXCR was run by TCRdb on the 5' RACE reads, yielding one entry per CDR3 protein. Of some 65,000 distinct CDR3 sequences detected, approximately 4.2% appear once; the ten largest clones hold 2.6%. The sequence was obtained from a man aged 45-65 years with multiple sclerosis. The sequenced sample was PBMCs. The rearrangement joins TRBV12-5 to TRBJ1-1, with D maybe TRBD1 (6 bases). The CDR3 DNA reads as TGTGCTAGTGGTTTGGTTATAGGACAAGTGACAGGAGCGAACACTGAAGCTTTCTTT. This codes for CASGLVIGQVTGANTEAFF.